These 23 T cell receptor beta chains share one sample of origin, sequenced in a study of blood T cells in healthy people across ages. The use of a sample-barcoded 5' primer and a J-beta primer mix characterized a second PCR of about 6 to 12 cycles. Each CDR3 protein is one row after TCRdb ran MiXCR on the 5' RACE reads. The sample includes roughly 500,000 distinct CDR3 sequences, 27% of them seen just once. Source material: blood. These receptors all come from a woman aged 70 to 79 in good health.

This clonotype was detected only a few times. This chain links TRBV15 with TRBJ2-5; tentatively, D is TRBD1 (5 bases). The CDR3 is made up of 15 amino acids. V lost 0 bases to trimming and J lost 6 bases, with 14 bases between them. The germline V gene has CDR1 LNHNV and CDR2 YYDKDF (reference sequence). The CDR3 region has the DNA TGTGCCACCAGCAGAGATATAGGGGCTTTACAGACCCAGTACTTC. Translated, it gives CATSRDIGALQTQYF.

This clonotype was picked up many times. This chain joins TRBV4-2 and TRBJ2-5; 8 positions agree with TRBD2. The CDR3 has 14 residues. In germline, CDR1 is LGHNA, CDR2 YNFKEQ. J was trimmed by 4 bases and V by 4 bases; bases with no gene match: 5. CDR3 sequence: CASSLSTSGETQYF. The DNA for the CDR3 is TGTGCCAGCAGCCTCTCTACTAGCGGAGAGACCCAGTACTTC.

This clonotype has a handful of counts. The chain combines TRBV6-5 with TRBJ2-7; the D gene is possibly TRBD1 (6 bases). This CDR3 contains 12 residues. Between the trimmed V and J ends, which lost 8 bases and 7 bases, there was a span of 15 bases. Germline assignment: CDR1 MNHEY and CDR2 SVGAGI. CDR3 sequence (DNA): TGTGCCAGCTCTACAGGGATAGGGGAGCAGTACTTC. Translated, it gives CASSTGIGEQYF.

The chain carries TRBV3-1 and TRBJ2-3, with D tentatively TRBD1 or TRBD2 (5 bases each). Trimming took off 5 bases at V and 7 bases at J, with 10 bases between the two ends. CDR3 length equals 12 residues. Germline CDR1 and CDR2: LGHDT and YNNKEL (reference sequence). CDR3 protein: CASSFGGNTQYF. Written as DNA, the CDR3 is TGTGCCAGCAGCTTTGGGGGAAATACGCAGTATTTT.

The DNA of the CDR3 is TGCGCCAGCAGCCACTCAAGCGGTACGCAGTATTTT. This sequence encodes CASSHSSGTQYF. The chain recombines TRBV4-1 with TRBJ2-3; D is perhaps TRBD2 (5 bases). The germline gives CDR1 MGHRA, CDR2 YSYEKL. CDR3 length: 12 amino acids. The germline V and J ends were trimmed by 3 bases and 8 bases, with 9 bases remaining between them.

A remark on this clonotype: No conserved phenylalanine or tryptophan is present at the end of the CDR3, so a read error is the likely explanation. The chain has TRBV6-2 or TRBV6-3 and TRBJ1-1; 7 bases match TRBD1. The J segment lost 2 bases and the V segment lost 4 bases, leaving 13 bases of the junction unmatched. Germline V gene sequence: CDR1 MNHEY, CDR2 SVGEGT. The CDR3 has 17 amino acids. The chain's CDR3 is CASSFPNRGGGNTEAFL. The DNA for the CDR3 is TGTGCCAGCAGTTTCCCCAACAGGGGTGGAGGTAACACTGAAGCTTTCTTA.

The CDR3 bases are TGCAGTGCTTCCGGGCCAAGAAGCACAGATACGCAGTATTTT. Amino acid sequence: CSASGPRSTDTQYF. The chain employs TRBV20-1 and TRBJ2-3, with D unclear. Per germline, CDR1 DFQATT and CDR2 SNEGSKA (reference sequence). Deletions cut 5 bases from V and 0 bases from J, with 12 bases between. The CDR3 is 14 residues long.

The V call is TRBV20-1, the J call TRBJ1-6; D unresolved. The CDR3 runs 12 residues. The germline V gene encodes CDR1 DFQATT and CDR2 SNEGSKA (reference sequence). Trimming cost V 5 bases and J 7 bases, with 9 bases left between them. The CDR3 spells CSAPSVNSPLHF. The CDR3 DNA reads TGCAGTGCTCCCTCCGTGAATTCACCCCTCCACTTT.

Turning to this clonotype: At one of its ends the junction is not consistent with the germline gene, which may arise from a read error. The chain joins TRBV4-3 to TRBJ2-1; the match to TRBD2 covers 11 bases. The CDR3 covers 15 residues. Germline V lookup: CDR1 LGHNA, CDR2 YSLEER. CDR3: CAGSQDHLAGGEQFF. Here the CDR3 DNA reads TGCGCCGGCAGCCAAGACCACCTAGCGGGGGGAGAGCAGTTCTTC.

V usage is TRBV5-1 and J usage is TRBJ1-1; 8 bases match TRBD1. In germline, CDR1 is SGHRS, CDR2 YFSETQ. The V and J ends lost 4 bases and 6 bases, in that order; junction bases with no gene match: 11. The CDR3 sequence is 15 residues long. The CDR3 DNA follows: TGCGCCAGCAGCCCGGGTCGGACAGGGTGGGCTGAAGCTTTCTTT. It translates to CASSPGRTGWAEAFF.

V is TRBV20-1 and J is TRBJ2-7; a weak D match, TRBD2 (6 bases). CDR3 length equals 13 residues. In germline, CDR1 is DFQATT, CDR2 SNEGSKA (reference sequence). Trimming took 6 bases from V and 0 from J, leaving 12 bases between them. Written as DNA, the CDR3 is TGCAGTGCCCGGGACTTGAACTCCTACGAGCAGTACTTC. This encodes CSARDLNSYEQYF.

This clonotype was observed a handful of times. J is TRBJ1-4 and V is TRBV6-1; the D gene is possibly TRBD1 (5 bases). V was cut by 1 base and J by 6 bases, with 12 bases left in between. The germline V gene has CDR1 MNHNS and CDR2 SASEGT. CDR3 length equals 15 residues. CDR3 DNA: TGTGCCAGCAGTGAAGTCACAGGATTAGATGAAAAACTGTTTTTT. Encoded protein: CASSEVTGLDEKLFF.

CDR3 protein: CASSLAGRSSGNTIYF. The DNA of the CDR3 is TGCGCCAGCAGCTTGGCCGGCAGGAGCTCTGGAAACACCATATATTTT. The genes are TRBV5-1 and TRBJ1-3; no clear D. The CDR3 sequence is 16 residues long. Germline CDR1 is SGHRS and CDR2 is YFSETQ. Trimming stripped 0 bases from V and 0 bases from J, with 10 bases between.

This chain uses TRBV20-1 with TRBJ1-2, with TRBD1 as a possible D gene (6 bases). The CDR3 loop spans 13 amino acids. V was clipped by 0 bases and J by 8 bases, with 13 bases between them. The V gene's germline CDR1 is DFQATT and CDR2 SNEGSKA (reference sequence). CDR3 sequence reads: CSARDEGGVGYTF. Here the CDR3 DNA reads TGCAGTGCTAGAGATGAGGGGGGCGTAGGCTACACCTTC.

This chain connects TRBV6-6 to TRBJ2-7; 11 nucleotides match TRBD2. CDR3 length equals 16 residues. Losses at the gene ends were 2 bases for V and 6 bases for J; bases not matched to a gene: 9. In germline, CDR1 is MNHNY, CDR2 SVGAGI (reference sequence). The CDR3 coding sequence is TGTGCCAGCAGTTACCCTACAGGACTAGCGGGTCGCGAGCAGTACTTC. Amino acids: CASSYPTGLAGREQYF.

J is TRBJ2-5 and V is TRBV7-2; 14 bases fit TRBD2. The CDR3 is made up of 16 amino acids. V trimming: 1 base; J trimming: 4 bases; junction bases outside the gene matches: 2. Germline V lookup: CDR1 SGHTA, CDR2 FQGNSA. CDR3 nucleotide sequence: TGTGCCAGCAGCTTAGAGGGACTAGCGGGGGCAGAGACCCAGTACTTC. Its translation is CASSLEGLAGAETQYF.

This sequence joins TRBV2 and TRBJ2-5; a weak D match, TRBD2 (6 bases). With the DNA end fitting TRBJ2-7 better, the J assignment may be wrong. CDR3 length equals 15 residues. The germline V gene has CDR1 SNHLY and CDR2 FYNNEI. The CDR3 sequence: CASSGEVAISYEQYF. DNA for the CDR3: TGTGCCAGCAGTGGGGAGGTTGCTATCTCCTACGAGCAGTACTTC.

This clonotype showed up just a few times. The junction shows a germline mismatch at one end, possibly a read error. J is TRBJ2-3 and V is TRBV2; D ambiguous. CDR1 and CDR2 from the germline V gene are SNHLY and FYNNEI. CDR3 length equals 13 residues. The CDR3 sequence: CVSSEKAGDTQYF. The CDR3 DNA reads TGTGTCAGCAGTGAGAAAGCCGGAGATACGCAGTATTTT.

This clonotype was picked up a small number of times. CDR3 protein: CASSVARGDTEAFF. CDR3 DNA: TGTGCCAGCAGCGTAGCTCGAGGGGACACTGAAGCTTTCTTT. This chain uses TRBV9 with TRBJ1-1; weak D call: TRBD1 (5 bases). V was clipped by 0 bases and J by 3 bases, with 9 bases between them. The CDR3 covers 14 residues. Germline V gene data show CDR1 as SGDLS and CDR2 as YYNGEE.

CDR3 loop: CASSLAMSNPGYTF. The CDR3 nucleotides read TGTGCCAGCAGCTTAGCGATGAGCAATCCTGGCTACACCTTC. This sequence joins TRBV7-9 and TRBJ1-2; D uncertain. The CDR3 totals 14 residues. Germline V gene sequence: CDR1 SEHNR, CDR2 FQNEAQ (reference sequence). V was cut by 0 bases and J by 7 bases, with 12 bases left in between.

This clonotype was recorded a few times. V gene TRBV5-1 combines with J gene TRBJ1-2; no clear D. The ends were cut back, 4 bases at V and 2 bases at J, with 9 bases in the middle. Germline V gene data show CDR1 as SGHRS and CDR2 as YFSETQ. The CDR3 length is 13 residues. The CDR3 nucleotides are TGCGCCAGCAGCCCCGAAGGAAACTATGGCTACACCTTC. Amino acids: CASSPEGNYGYTF.

V is TRBV20-1 and J is TRBJ1-5; 12 positions agree with TRBD1. Trimming cost V 3 bases and J 5 bases; bases outside gene matches: 8. This CDR3 is 16 amino acids long. Germline CDR1 is DFQATT and CDR2 is SNEGSKA (reference sequence). CDR3 nucleotide sequence: TGCAGTGCTAGCCCAGGGACAGGGGGCTGGGATCAGCCCCAGCATTTT. Residues: CSASPGTGGWDQPQHF.

This clonotype was counted a few times. CDR3 sequence: CSVKGPAGGPLETQYF. The CDR3 DNA sequence: TGCAGCGTTAAAGGTCCAGCGGGGGGGCCCCTTGAGACCCAGTACTTC. The V gene is TRBV29-1, the J gene TRBJ2-5; TRBD2 agrees at 10 bases. The germline V gene has CDR1 SQVTM and CDR2 ANQGSEA. The CDR3 spans 16 residues. With 5 bases clipped from V and 5 bases from J, the junction kept 14 bases outside the gene matches.